These T cell receptor beta chains were read from a single sample in a study of regulatory T cells in long-lasting Graves disease. TCRdb fed the multiplex PCR reads into MiXCR, producing one record per CDR3 protein. Of about 460,000 distinct CDR3 sequences in the sample, around a fifth were seen once. The sample here was peripheral blood mononuclear cells (PBMCs), taken when the disease was refractory, from a patient treated with antithyroid drugs. The source of these receptors is a female donor with Graves disease. Both conserved end residues are trimmed from each CDR3.

V	J	CDR3
TRBV20-1	TRBJ2-7	SARTSGRTYEQY
TRBV20-1	TRBJ1-2	SASDLSSGYT
TRBV6-1	TRBJ2-7	ASGEGKSYEQY
TRBV7-9	TRBJ1-4	ASSSSARNEKLF
TRBV2	TRBJ2-7	ASSNRGVVNEQY
TRBV7-9	TRBJ1-1	ASSFGDRSEAF
TRBV3-1	TRBJ2-5	ASSQATDLGETQY
TRBV6-1	TRBJ2-5	ASSEDREVGETQY
TRBV11-3	TRBJ2-7	ASSQTGRRAYEQY
TRBV5-4	TRBJ2-2	ASSLWGPGELF
TRBV7-9	TRBJ1-4	ASSTGLGEKLF
TRBV28	TRBJ2-5	ASSSPVETQY
TRBV7-9	TRBJ1-2	ASLQRGQASNYGYT
TRBV7-2	TRBJ2-7	ASSVRDRYEQY
TRBV7-9	TRBJ2-1	ATTYSSSYNEQF
TRBV5-1	TRBJ2-5	ASSFGGGQQETQY
TRBV15	TRBJ1-3	ATSNSRLGGKNTIY
TRBV5-1	TRBJ1-6	ASSLDGNNSPLH
TRBV27	TRBJ2-7	ASKLAGGPEEQY
TRBV2	TRBJ2-1	ASTRSGANEQF
TRBV28	TRBJ2-5	ASSLLSVGTQY
TRBV28	TRBJ1-4	ASRTGFDEKLF
TRBV6-1	TRBJ1-2	ATPDRPSGYT
TRBV20-1	TRBJ1-2	SATVGDDNYGYT
TRBV28	TRBJ1-1	ASTPGDGDQKGTEAF
TRBV3-1	TRBJ2-3	ASSQDPPRGHTDTQY
TRBV20-1	TRBJ1-1	SASRAGFEAF
TRBV28	TRBJ2-5	ASTPAGGGRETQY
TRBV7-8	TRBJ2-5	ASSPGKETQY
TRBV4-1	TRBJ2-5	ASSQGRSETQY
TRBV7-2	TRBJ1-5	ASSSLPPGNQPRH
TRBV30	TRBJ1-2	AWSSLQGAGGYT
TRBV6-4	TRBJ2-7	ASSYSGGDYEQY
TRBV6-1	TRBJ1-2	ASRTRANYGYT
TRBV2	TRBJ2-7	ASSGIGDEQY
TRBV5-5	TRBJ2-3	ASSLYRGRVDTQY
TRBV19	TRBJ1-5	ASSSPDRGSNQPQH
TRBV19	TRBJ1-5	ASSSGLSEGDSNQPQH
TRBV4-1	TRBJ2-7	ASSREPGQGPGEQY
TRBV10-3	TRBJ2-3	ASSYRFRDTQY
TRBV24-1	TRBJ2-5	ATSFATGGLGETQY
TRBV19	TRBJ1-4	AAGDPRYEKLF
TRBV24-1	TRBJ1-1	ATSGTGTGGTEAF
TRBV20-1	TRBJ1-5	SARIGGDRQPQH
TRBV6-5	TRBJ2-5	ASSSIGYQETQY
TRBV14	TRBJ1-2	ASSRRDSYGYT
TRBV2	TRBJ1-1	ARLGGYTEAF
TRBV20-1	TRBJ2-3	SAPAGGTSTDTQY
TRBV27	TRBJ1-5	ASTLNQPQH
TRBV6-2/TRBV6-3	TRBJ1-5	ASSYFMGQPQH